This T cell receptor (beta chain) was identified in a study of cytomegalovirus exposure and HLA in healthy donors. PCR employed 60 Vbeta and 13 Jbeta primers. Using immunoSEQ multiplex PCR, the repertoire was profiled, and TCRdb retains in-frame clones only, with some absent. The table shows over 80,000 clones, with around 79% occurring only once. There are 14 residues in the CDR3. The germline V gene encodes CDR1 SGHTA and CDR2 FQGNSA. Germline trimming cut 7 bases from V and 2 bases from J; bases unmatched to any gene: 6. The TCR originated in a woman in her 70s in good health and CMV-seropositive. The specimen sequenced was PBMCs. The gene calls are TRBV7-2 and TRBJ2-5; the match to TRBD2 covers 8 bases. The CDR3 DNA reads TGTGCCAGCATGCCTCAGCGGGGGCAAGAGACCCAGTACTTC. This codes for CASMPQRGQETQYF.